These 19 T cell receptor beta chains came from one sample sequenced in a study of blood T cells in healthy people across ages. Sample-barcoded 5' priming and a J-beta primer mix drove a second PCR of about 6 to 12 cycles. Each CDR3 protein is one row after TCRdb ran MiXCR on the 5' RACE reads. The sample records under 1,000,000 distinct CDR3 sequences, around 36% being singletons. The sequenced sample was blood. These receptors were obtained from a man younger than 30 in good health.

This clonotype turned up a few times. The rearrangement joins TRBV20-1 to TRBJ2-3; TRBD2 matches 9 bases. The CDR3 is 14 residues long. The germline V gene encodes CDR1 DFQATT and CDR2 SNEGSKA (reference sequence). V was pared by 2 bases and J by 1 base, with 1 base of the junction left unmatched. The CDR3 nucleotides read TGCAGTGCTAGAATAGCGGGGGGCACAGATACGCAGTATTTT. It codes for CSARIAGGTDTQYF.

The V gene is TRBV10-3, the J gene TRBJ1-1; 8 bases are shared with TRBD1. V trimming: 5 bases; J trimming: 6 bases; junction bases outside the gene matches: 8. CDR1 is ENHRY, CDR2 SYGVKD, per germline. CDR3 length equals 14 residues. For the CDR3, the DNA is TGTGCCATCAGTAACTCGGACAGGGAAGCTGAAGCTTTCTTT. Protein sequence: CAISNSDREAEAFF.

The CDR3 sequence: CASTVGGRINEQFF. The CDR3 DNA follows: TGTGCCAGCACAGTGGGGGGGCGAATCAATGAGCAGTTCTTC. V is TRBV6-2 or TRBV6-3 and J is TRBJ2-1, with D maybe TRBD2 (7 bases). The CDR3 covers 14 residues. The V and J ends lost 7 bases and 6 bases respectively, with 16 bases between them. Per germline, CDR1 MNHEY and CDR2 SVGEGT.

On this clonotype: This may be a read error: a much more frequent sequence differs by one nucleotide. V usage is TRBV4-3 and J usage is TRBJ2-5, with a possible D match to TRBD1 (5 bases). The J call may not be correct, given that the DNA end is closer to TRBJ2-1. CDR1 is LGHNA and CDR2 is YSLEER in the germline V gene. The CDR3 is made up of 13 amino acids. Here the CDR3 DNA reads TGCGCCAGCAGCCAGGACACACAAGAGACCCAGTTCTTC. Amino acids: CASSQDTQETQFF.

This chain connects TRBV10-3 to TRBJ2-7, with 11 nucleotides matching TRBD2. The CDR3 contains 16 residues. Germline CDR1 reads ENHRY; CDR2 reads SYGVKD. Germline trimming cut 6 bases from V and 12 bases from J; bases unmatched to any gene: 19. The CDR3 bases are TGTGCCATCAGAACTAGCGGGGGCCCCGAGGGGGAGACCCGGTACTTC. Residues: CAIRTSGGPEGETRYF.

The chain is built from TRBV5-1 and TRBJ1-6, with D uncertain. V lost 5 bases to trimming and J lost 3 bases, with 12 bases between them. CDR3 length: 15 amino acids. The germline V gene encodes CDR1 SGHRS and CDR2 YFSETQ. Here the CDR3 DNA reads TGCGCCAGCAGGCAAACGTCTGGCTATAATTCACCCCTCCACTTT. This sequence encodes CASRQTSGYNSPLHF.

The gene calls are TRBV6-2 or TRBV6-3 and TRBJ1-1, with D unresolved. With 3 bases removed from V and 0 bases from J, the gap between germline ends came to 8 bases. CDR1 MNHEY and CDR2 SVGEGT come from the germline V gene. The CDR3 is made up of 14 amino acids. The CDR3 is CASSYNRMNTEAFF. The CDR3, as DNA: TGTGCCAGCAGTTATAACAGAATGAACACTGAAGCTTTCTTT.

This clonotype was seen only a few times. The rearrangement uses TRBV5-1 and TRBJ2-7; D unresolved. The germline gives CDR1 SGHRS, CDR2 YFSETQ. Between the trimmed V and J ends, which lost 1 base and 3 bases, there was a span of 11 bases. The CDR3 runs 14 residues. The CDR3 is CASSLSAGNYEQYF. CDR3 nucleotide sequence: TGCGCCAGCAGCTTGTCGGCCGGAAACTACGAGCAGTACTTC.

Comments on this clonotype: A much larger clone is a single base away; this may be a read error. The V and J genes are TRBV6-2 or TRBV6-3 and TRBJ2-1; D perhaps matches TRBD2 (5 bases). Germline CDR1 reads MNHEY; CDR2 reads SVGEGT. The CDR3 runs to 14 residues. CDR3: CTSSLASSYNEQFF. CDR3 nucleotides: TGTACCAGCAGTTTAGCGTCCTCCTACAATGAGCAGTTCTTC.

The chain links TRBV5-1 to TRBJ2-2; 7 bases line up with TRBD1. The J segment lost 7 bases and the V segment lost 3 bases, leaving 9 bases of the junction unmatched. This CDR3 has 15 amino acids. Germline V lookup: CDR1 SGHRS, CDR2 YFSETQ. CDR3: CASSSGQVTGGELFF. The CDR3 nucleotides read TGCGCCAGCAGCTCCGGACAGGTTACGGGCGGGGAGCTGTTTTTT.

The gene calls are TRBV9 and TRBJ2-3; 13 nucleotides align to TRBD2. After removal of 3 bases from V and 0 bases from J, the junction contained 7 bases not matched to a gene. Germline V lookup: CDR1 SGDLS, CDR2 YYNGEE. The CDR3 totals 18 residues. For the CDR3, the DNA is TGTGCCAGCAGCGCCGGGACTAGCGGGGCTCTCAGCACAGATACGCAGTATTTT. Translation: CASSAGTSGALSTDTQYF.

This clonotype has only a few counts. CDR3 bases: TGTGCCAGCAGTGCAGGGGGCTTGAACACTGAAGCTTTCTTT. It codes for CASSAGGLNTEAFF. The chain links TRBV27 to TRBJ1-1; TRBD1 matches at 8 bases. Germline V gene data show CDR1 as MNHEY and CDR2 as SMNVEV (reference sequence). V shed 5 bases, J shed 0 bases, and the junction held 2 bases outside the gene matches. The CDR3 is 14 amino acids.

J is TRBJ2-1 and V is TRBV29-1; 12 bases fit TRBD2. The CDR3 has 16 amino acids. V dropped 1 base and J dropped 6; count of bases not matched to a gene: 7. Germline CDR1 SQVTM, CDR2 ANQGSEA. The CDR3: CSVEARLAGDPNEQFF. CDR3 nucleotides: TGCAGCGTTGAAGCCCGACTAGCGGGAGATCCCAATGAGCAGTTCTTC.

This chain links TRBV12-3 or TRBV12-4 with TRBJ2-7; TRBD2 matches at 12 bases. Germline trimming cut 6 bases from V and 7 bases from J; bases unmatched to any gene: 10. The CDR3 contains 15 residues. The CDR3 spells CASSRGLAGSNEQYF. CDR3 bases: TGTGCCAGCAGCCGCGGACTAGCGGGGTCCAATGAGCAGTACTTC.

This chain uses TRBV2 with TRBJ2-7, with TRBD1 matching 11 bases. Unmatched junction bases numbered 8, after V lost 2 bases and J lost 5 bases. Germline assignment: CDR1 SNHLY and CDR2 FYNNEI. The CDR3 length is 16 residues. CDR3 in amino acids: CASSEIAGQGADEQYF. In DNA form, the CDR3 reads TGTGCCAGCAGTGAAATCGCTGGACAGGGGGCGGACGAGCAGTACTTC.

This clonotype was counted many times. V is TRBV7-6 and J is TRBJ2-3; 8 positions match TRBD2. Unmatched junction bases numbered 4, after V lost 6 bases and J lost 2 bases. CDR1 and CDR2 from the germline V gene are SGHVS and FNYEAQ. CDR3 size: 14 residues. The CDR3, as DNA: TGTGCCAGCAGGGCGGGGGGTATCACAGATACGCAGTATTTT. Its protein product is CASRAGGITDTQYF.

The count of this clonotype is one. The genes are TRBV4-3 and TRBJ2-7, with TRBD2 matching 10 bases. CDR3 size: 18 residues. The junction had 19 bases not matched to a gene; V was cut back by 4 bases and J by 7 bases. Germline lookup yields CDR1 LGHNA and CDR2 YSLEER. CDR3 residues: CASSPRAYSGGSYNEQYF. The CDR3 DNA follows: TGCGCCAGCAGCCCCAGAGCCTATAGCGGGGGGTCTTACAATGAGCAGTACTTC.

The chain carries TRBV12-3 or TRBV12-4 and TRBJ2-7; TRBD2 aligns across 14 bases. V shed 5 bases and J 7 bases; nucleotides not matched to a gene: 10. The CDR3 is 16 amino acids. DNA for the CDR3: TGTGCCAGCAGTCCCCGGACTAGCGGGGGGCGGGGTGAGCAGTACTTC. It codes for CASSPRTSGGRGEQYF.

Concerning this clonotype itself: With a much larger clone just one base away, this may be a read error. V and J are TRBV7-7 and TRBJ2-1; no reliable D call. V was pared by 5 bases and J by 10 bases, with 15 bases between. CDR1 is SSHAT, CDR2 FNYEAQ, per germline (reference sequence). The CDR3 loop spans 13 amino acids. The CDR3 reads CASSVGSGREQFF. CDR3 DNA: TGTGCCAGCAGCGTAGGGTCCGGGCGGGAGCAGTTCTTC.